These 29 T cell receptor beta chains originate from one sample sequenced in a study of shared clonotypes between healthy human individuals. Only in-frame clones appear in the TCRdb table, and some are missing; sequencing was by immunoSEQ multiplex PCR. The sample lists about 590,000 clones, over 95% occurring once. CD45RO-negative, CCR7-positively selected cells formed the naive CD8 fraction, excluding terminally differentiated effector memory CD45RA+ cells. What was sequenced was naive CD8+ T cells sorted from blood. Receptors originate from a woman under 40 in good health.

V usage is TRBV6-5 and J usage is TRBJ2-1; D uncertain. The CDR3 runs 16 residues. The germline V gene has CDR1 MNHEY and CDR2 SVGAGI. Trimming stripped 0 bases from V and 0 bases from J, with 9 bases between. Written as DNA, the CDR3 is TGTGCCAGCAGTTACTCCGGCGAGAGCTCCTACAATGAGCAGTTCTTC. It specifies CASSYSGESSYNEQFF.

The chain employs TRBV30 and TRBJ2-7; the match to TRBD2 covers 12 bases. CDR3 size: 16 residues. The V gene's germline CDR1 is GTSNPN and CDR2 SVGIG (reference sequence). V lost 1 base, J lost 1 base, and 5 bases stayed unmatched. In DNA, the CDR3 is TGTGCCTGGAGTGACGGGACTAGCGGGCCTTCCTACGAGCAGTACTTC. Protein product: CAWSDGTSGPSYEQYF.

The chain couples TRBV2 to TRBJ2-1, with 7 bases identical to TRBD2. The J segment lost 14 bases and the V segment lost 6 bases, leaving 4 bases of the junction unmatched. The CDR3 runs 10 residues. The germline V gene has CDR1 SNHLY and CDR2 FYNNEI. The CDR3 loop is CASRREMEFF. In DNA, the CDR3 is TGTGCCAGCAGGCGGGAGATGGAGTTCTTC.

The V and J genes are TRBV5-1 and TRBJ2-1; 8 bases fit TRBD2. Germline V gene lookup returns CDR1 SGHRS and CDR2 YFSETQ. CDR3 size: 17 residues. The J segment lost 4 bases and the V segment lost 4 bases, leaving 13 bases of the junction unmatched. For the CDR3, the DNA is TGCGCCAGCAGCGCCAGATTAGGTAGCGGGACTTACAATGAGCAGTTCTTC. Protein sequence: CASSARLGSGTYNEQFF.

This chain joins TRBV5-4 and TRBJ2-5; 10 bases align to TRBD2. CDR3 length: 15 amino acids. The germline CDR1 and CDR2 sequences are SGHNT and YYREEE (reference sequence). V lost 3 bases to trimming and J lost 5 bases; unmatched junction nucleotides: 7. The CDR3 here is CASSSASGRVETQYF. The CDR3 coding sequence is TGTGCCAGCAGCTCGGCTAGCGGGAGAGTCGAGACCCAGTACTTC.

The chain combines TRBV27 with TRBJ1-2; tentatively, D is TRBD1 (5 bases). The CDR3 runs to 15 residues. Germline CDR1 and CDR2: MNHEY and SMNVEV (reference sequence). The V end lost 4 bases, the J end lost 4 bases, and 16 bases lay between the germline ends. CDR3 nucleotide sequence: TGTGCCAGCAGTTATCAGGGTCCCAATTCCTATGGCTACACCTTC. Encoded protein: CASSYQGPNSYGYTF.

This clone was observed a few times. This chain connects TRBV19 to TRBJ2-7, with D perhaps matching TRBD2 (6 bases). The germline V and J ends were trimmed by 6 bases and 5 bases, with 17 bases remaining between them. From germline, CDR1 is LNHDA and CDR2 SQIVND (reference sequence). This CDR3 has 14 residues. CDR3 protein: CASSHIGEAHEQYF. CDR3 sequence (DNA): TGTGCCAGTAGCCACATCGGGGAGGCCCACGAGCAGTACTTC.

The gene calls are TRBV19 and TRBJ1-4; D is uncertain. The germline CDR1 and CDR2 sequences are LNHDA and SQIVND (reference sequence). The CDR3 runs to 13 residues. With 5 bases removed from V and 4 bases from J, the gap between germline ends came to 8 bases. The CDR3: CASSPWGNEKLFF. The DNA for the CDR3 is TGTGCCAGTAGTCCTTGGGGTAATGAAAAACTGTTTTTT.

CDR3 in DNA: TGCGCCAGCAGTGAGTCGAATTGGGGATCGACCGGGGGCTACACCTTC. Its protein product is CASSESNWGSTGGYTF. The chain is built from TRBV10-2 and TRBJ1-2; no firm D call. Germline V CDR1 and CDR2: WSHSY, SAAADI. CDR3 length: 16 amino acids. With 0 bases removed from V and 8 bases from J, the gap between germline ends came to 19 bases.

J is TRBJ2-3 and V is TRBV7-3; 9 bases match TRBD2. V gave up 2 bases and J gave up 0 bases; unmatched junction bases: 6. The CDR3 runs to 17 residues. Germline CDR1 reads SGHTA; CDR2 reads FQGTGA. CDR3 DNA sequence: TGTGCCAGCAGCTTAGAGGGACTAGCAGCTAGCACAGATACGCAGTATTTT. This gives the protein CASSLEGLAASTDTQYF. Full variable domain (outside the CDR3, taken from reference TRBV7-3 and TRBJ2-3): GAGVSQTPSNKVTEKGKYVELRCDPISGHTALYWYRQSLGQGPEFLIYFQGTGAADDSGLPNDRFFAVRPEGSVSTLKIQRTERGDSAVYLCASSLEGLAASTDTQYFGPGTRLTVL.

V usage is TRBV27 and J usage is TRBJ2-7; the match to TRBD1 covers 8 bases. Germline V CDR1 and CDR2: MNHEY, SMNVEV (reference sequence). CDR3 length: 12 amino acids. With 5 bases clipped from V and 6 bases from J, the junction kept 3 bases outside the gene matches. The DNA of the CDR3 is TGTGCCAGCAGTACCGGGACAGGCGAGCAGTACTTC. Translating it yields CASSTGTGEQYF.

The chain uses TRBV7-2 and TRBJ2-1, with D unclear. The CDR3 consists of 15 residues. Trimming removed 1 base at V and 0 bases at J, with 7 bases between. Germline loops: CDR1 SGHTA, CDR2 FQGNSA. CDR3 protein: CASSLGTSSYNEQFF. Written as DNA, the CDR3 is TGTGCCAGCAGCTTAGGAACCAGCTCCTACAATGAGCAGTTCTTC.

The genes are TRBV19 and TRBJ1-4; 7 nucleotides align to TRBD1. Trimming took 5 bases from V and 4 from J; bases not matched to a gene: 7. This CDR3 is built from 15 residues. CDR1 is LNHDA, CDR2 SQIVND, per germline (reference sequence). This chain's CDR3 is CASSPPGQINEKLFF. The CDR3 nucleotides read TGTGCCAGTAGTCCCCCGGGACAGATTAATGAAAAACTGTTTTTT.

This chain joins TRBV2 and TRBJ2-3, with 9 bases identical to TRBD1. Unmatched junction bases numbered 6, after V lost 6 bases and J lost 2 bases. Per the germline V gene, CDR1 is SNHLY and CDR2 is FYNNEI. This CDR3 has 15 amino acids. Here the CDR3 DNA reads TGTGCCAGCAGGCTCCGGGACAGGGTCACAGATACGCAGTATTTT. It specifies CASRLRDRVTDTQYF.

V and J are TRBV28 and TRBJ1-6, with D tentatively TRBD1 (6 bases). There are 16 residues in the CDR3. The germline V gene encodes CDR1 MDHEN and CDR2 SYDVKM. Trimming shortened V by 4 bases and J by 1 base, and 11 bases separated the two germline ends. The CDR3 region is CASSSGVSSYNSPLHF. CDR3 DNA: TGTGCCAGCAGTTCAGGGGTATCTTCCTATAATTCACCCCTCCACTTT. Using reference TRBV28 and TRBJ1-6 for the parts outside the CDR3, the full variable domain is DVKVTQSSRYLVKRTGEKVFLECVQDMDHENMFWYRQDPGLGLRLIYFSYDVKMKEKGDIPEGYSVSREKKERFSLILESASTNQTSMYLCASSSGVSSYNSPLHFGNGTRLTVT.

As concerns this clone: Other DNA sequences from this sample encode an identical CDR3 as well. The rearrangement links TRBV9 to TRBJ1-1; D not certain. Trimming pared 2 bases from V and 1 base from J, leaving 6 bases between. Germline lookup yields CDR1 SGDLS and CDR2 YYNGEE. This CDR3 has 13 amino acids. The CDR3 nucleotides are TGTGCCAGCAGCGTCGCGGGGAACACTGAAGCTTTCTTT. Translation: CASSVAGNTEAFF.

The chain links TRBV6-1 to TRBJ1-1, with D perhaps matching TRBD1 (5 bases). The CDR3 consists of 15 residues. The V and J ends lost 4 bases and 6 bases respectively, with 18 bases between them. Per germline, CDR1 MNHNS and CDR2 SASEGT. CDR3 coding DNA: TGTGCCAGCAGTGGTGGGGGGATTGTTTTCGCTGAAGCTTTCTTT. Translation gives CASSGGGIVFAEAFF.

This chain's CDR3 is CSVRNRQGAYEQYF. CDR3 DNA: TGCAGCGTCCGCAATCGACAGGGGGCCTACGAGCAGTACTTC. This rearrangement joins TRBV29-1 to TRBJ2-7, with TRBD1 identical over 9 bases. This CDR3 is 14 amino acids long. Germline loops: CDR1 SQVTM, CDR2 ANQGSEA. Germline trimming cut 6 bases from V and 2 bases from J; bases unmatched to any gene: 8.

With regard to this clone: The same CDR3 can be traced to other DNA sequences in this sample. The V gene is TRBV6-5, the J gene TRBJ1-1; a weak D match, TRBD1 (5 bases). V lost 2 bases, J lost 7 bases, and 8 bases lay in between. This CDR3 comprises 12 residues. Germline V gives CDR1 MNHEY, CDR2 SVGAGI. This CDR3 reads CASSYGGSEAFF. The CDR3 bases are TGTGCCAGCAGTTACGGGGGAAGTGAAGCTTTCTTT.

The chain combines TRBV6-5 with TRBJ2-7; 11 nucleotides line up with TRBD2. The CDR3 contains 15 residues. Germline assignment: CDR1 MNHEY and CDR2 SVGAGI. J gave up 5 bases and V 0 bases, and 3 bases lay outside the gene matches. CDR3 sequence: CASSYSTSGTNEQYF. The CDR3 coding sequence is TGTGCCAGCAGTTACTCGACTAGCGGGACGAACGAGCAGTACTTC.

CDR3: CATLEGETQYF. The CDR3 region has the DNA TGTGCTACATTGGAGGGGGAGACCCAGTACTTC. The chain uses TRBV28 and TRBJ2-5, with D maybe TRBD2 (6 bases). The CDR3 extends over 11 amino acids. Germline values: CDR1 MDHEN, CDR2 SYDVKM.

This chain links TRBV13 with TRBJ2-7; 9 nucleotides agree with TRBD1. V lost 1 base and J lost 0; bases outside the gene matches: 1. The CDR3 consists of 15 residues. Per the germline V gene, CDR1 is PRHDT and CDR2 is FYEKMQ (reference sequence). The CDR3 loop reads CASSLVGQGSYEQYF. The CDR3 DNA follows: TGTGCCAGCAGCTTAGTGGGACAGGGCTCCTACGAGCAGTACTTC.

V is TRBV28 and J is TRBJ1-5, with D perhaps matching TRBD1 (6 bases). The length of the CDR3 is 14 residues. Germline CDR1 MDHEN, CDR2 SYDVKM. V dropped 5 bases and J dropped 7 bases, with 15 bases sitting between them. CDR3 sequence reads: CASSPQGTGQPQHF. The CDR3 DNA reads TGTGCCAGCAGTCCCCAGGGGACGGGGCAGCCCCAGCATTTT.

V is TRBV4-1 and J is TRBJ1-1; 12 bases agree with TRBD1. With 3 bases clipped from V and 8 bases from J, the junction kept 7 bases outside the gene matches. The germline V gene has CDR1 MGHRA and CDR2 YSYEKL. This CDR3 spans 15 amino acids. The chain's CDR3 is CASSQGQGALVEAFF. In DNA form, the CDR3 reads TGCGCCAGCAGCCAGGGACAGGGGGCGCTCGTAGAAGCTTTCTTT.

The chain employs TRBV7-6 and TRBJ2-1; D is uncertain. CDR1 and CDR2 from the germline V gene are SGHVS and FNYEAQ. The V end was cut by 7 bases, the J end by 5 bases, with 9 bases between. The CDR3 has 12 residues. The CDR3 protein is CASTQADNEQFF. The DNA for the CDR3 is TGTGCCAGCACCCAGGCCGACAATGAGCAGTTCTTC.

The J gene is TRBJ1-1, the V gene TRBV19; D remains ambiguous. Germline V lookup: CDR1 LNHDA, CDR2 SQIVND (reference sequence). Trimming took off 1 base at V and 7 bases at J, with 16 bases between the two ends. The CDR3 has 15 residues. The DNA of the CDR3 is TGTGCCAGTAGTATAGCTAGTGCCCCGAGCGATGAAGCTTTCTTT. Encoded protein: CASSIASAPSDEAFF.

The chain joins TRBV5-8 to TRBJ2-2; 9 nucleotides match TRBD2. Germline-derived CDR1 and CDR2 are SGHTS and YDEGEE. V trimming: 7 bases; J trimming: 2 bases; junction bases outside the gene matches: 12. The CDR3 is 17 residues long. CDR3 sequence reads: CASSQERLAANTGELFF. CDR3 in DNA: TGTGCCAGCTCCCAGGAGAGACTAGCGGCTAACACCGGGGAGCTGTTTTTT. The full variable domain, its missing parts supplied by reference TRBV5-8 and TRBJ2-2, is EAGVTQSPTHLIKTRGQQATLRCSPISGHTSVYWYQQALGLGLQFLLWYDEGEERNRGNFPPRFSGRQFPNYSSELNVNALELEDSALYLCASSQERLAANTGELFFGEGSRLTVL.

The J gene is TRBJ2-7, the V gene TRBV11-1; D is tentatively TRBD1 or TRBD2 (5 bases each). The CDR3 covers 15 residues. The germline V gene encodes CDR1 SGHAT and CDR2 FQDESV (reference sequence). The V end lost 2 bases, the J end lost 2 bases, and 13 bases lay between the germline ends. Here the CDR3 DNA reads TGTGCCAGCAGCTTATTCAGGGCGGAGGCCTACGAGCAGTACTTC. As protein: CASSLFRAEAYEQYF.

The CDR3 is CASSLLRNTGELFF. CDR3 nucleotide sequence: TGTGCCAGCAGCCTTCTTAGGAACACCGGGGAGCTGTTTTTT. The V and J genes are TRBV6-5 and TRBJ2-2; D remains ambiguous. Germline V gives CDR1 MNHEY, CDR2 SVGAGI. With 6 bases removed from V and 1 base from J, the gap between germline ends came to 9 bases. CDR3 length: 14 amino acids.